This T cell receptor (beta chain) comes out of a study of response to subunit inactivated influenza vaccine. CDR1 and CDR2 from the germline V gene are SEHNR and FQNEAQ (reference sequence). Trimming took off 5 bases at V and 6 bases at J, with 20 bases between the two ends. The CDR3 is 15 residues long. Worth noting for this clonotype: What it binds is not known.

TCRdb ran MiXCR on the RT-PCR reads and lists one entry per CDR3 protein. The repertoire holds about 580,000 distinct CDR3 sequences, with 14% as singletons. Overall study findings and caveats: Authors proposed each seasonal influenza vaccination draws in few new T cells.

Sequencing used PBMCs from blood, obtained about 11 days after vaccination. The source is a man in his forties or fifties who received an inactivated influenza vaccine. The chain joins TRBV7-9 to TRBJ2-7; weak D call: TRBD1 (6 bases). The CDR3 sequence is CASSLWTALSPEQYF. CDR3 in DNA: TGTGCCAGCAGCCTCTGGACAGCCCTCTCCCCCGAGCAGTACTTC.